These 23 T cell receptor beta chains were all obtained from the same sample, sequenced in a study of T cells in women clearing cervical HPV infection (dated by TCRdb to 2017 to 2018). Library generation was performed with the immunoSEQ multiplex PCR assay. TCRdb obtained this table from immuneACCESS and retained in-frame rearrangements with V and J assigned. These tables miss some clones; where compared with another copy, unresolved V genes account for less than half of the shortfall, and the remainder is unexplained. This sample's table has entries for about 48,000 clones. Roughly 1.6% of the sample comes from the top ten. Sequencing was done on a sample of blood buffy coat. These receptors all stem from a woman aged 18-70 years with a cervical HPV16 infection that either progressed to CIN3+ or cleared (not recorded which).

Concerning this clone itself: The missing CDR3 end, 3 residues past where the read stops, is filled in from the germline J gene. The chain has TRBV20-1 and TRBJ2-2, with TRBD1 identical over 7 bases. The CDR3 covers 16 residues. The germline V gene encodes CDR1 DFQATT and CDR2 SNEGSKA (reference sequence). V gave up 1 base and J gave up 2 bases; unmatched junction bases: 7. The CDR3 spells CSARGPGTANTGELFF. The CDR3 bases that were read are TGCAGTGCTAGAGGCCCCGGGACAGCTAACACCGGGGAG.

The sequenced CDR3 bases are TGCAGCGTTGCAGGGGGCGGCTCCTACGAG. Translation gives CSVAGGGSYE. The entire CDR3 reads CSVAGGGSYEQYF. This chain joins TRBV29-1 and TRBJ2-7; TRBD1 matches at 8 bases. The read gets to within 3 residues of the CDR3 end, and the germline J gene fills in the rest. The CDR3 is 13 residues long. Germline loops: CDR1 SQVTM, CDR2 ANQGSEA. Trimming removed 4 bases from V and 0 bases from J; junction bases left unmatched: 2.

Comment on this clone: The CDR3 extends 3 residues past the end of the read, so its final part is completed from the germline J gene. V usage is TRBV5-1 and J usage is TRBJ1-2, with 7 bases identical to TRBD1. V lost 0 bases, J lost 3 bases, and 14 bases stayed unmatched. Germline values: CDR1 SGHRS, CDR2 YFSETQ. The CDR3 is made up of 18 amino acids. Incomplete CDR3 DNA: TGCGCCAGCAGCTTGGCTCCGGACAGGCCCTTAATCCACTATGGC. It encodes CASSLAPDRPLIHYG. The entire CDR3 is CASSLAPDRPLIHYGYTF.

As concerns this clone: The sequence runs out 3 residues before the end of the CDR3; the remainder is reconstructed from the germline J gene. J is TRBJ2-2 and V is TRBV13; TRBD2 is a possible D gene (6 bases). V was pared by 8 bases and J by 6 bases, with 13 bases between. Germline CDR1 is PRHDT and CDR2 is FYEKMQ (reference sequence). This CDR3 is 13 amino acids long. CDR3 sequence reads: CASLPAGSGELFF. CDR3 DNA (partial): TGTGCCAGCCTGCCGGCGGGGTCCGGGGAG.

Worth noting for this clone: The missing CDR3 end, 3 residues past where the read stops, is filled in from the germline J gene. This chain connects TRBV2 to TRBJ2-7; D is unclear. V shed 11 bases and J shed 2 bases, with 4 bases lying between them. This CDR3 is built from 9 residues. The V gene's germline CDR1 is SNHLY and CDR2 FYNNEI. The CDR3 bases that were read are TGTGCCGGCCCCTACGAG. It codes for CAGPYE. The whole CDR3 sequence is CAGPYEQYF.

As concerns this clone: The read is 3 residues too short to cover the CDR3 end, so that end is filled in from the germline J gene. The rearrangement uses TRBV6-2 or TRBV6-3 and TRBJ2-7, with a possible D match to TRBD1 (6 bases). Between the trimmed V and J ends, which lost 3 bases and 4 bases, there was a span of 16 bases. Germline CDR1 and CDR2: MNHEY and SVGEGT. The CDR3 runs to 15 residues. The sequenced part of the CDR3 DNA is TGTGCCAGCAGTTATTGGGGGACATCACAATACGAG. The encoded protein is CASSYWGTSQYE. The CDR3, in full, reads CASSYWGTSQYEQYF.

CDR3: CASSPGTSLYNEQFF. The sequenced part of the CDR3 DNA is TGCGCCAGCAGCCCCGGGACTAGCCTCTACAATGAG. The chain has TRBV5-1 and TRBJ2-1; 9 bases line up with TRBD2. The read terminates 3 residues before the CDR3 end, so the remaining end is supplied by the germline J gene. V trimming: 4 bases; J trimming: 3 bases; junction bases outside the gene matches: 5. Germline CDR1 is SGHRS and CDR2 is YFSETQ. The CDR3 spans 15 residues.

Comment on this clone: The sequenced fragment ends 3 residues before the CDR3 boundary, so the rest is inferred from the germline J gene. The chain has TRBV5-1 and TRBJ2-7; 10 bases match TRBD2. V gave up 1 base and J gave up 6 bases; unmatched junction bases: 13. The CDR3 totals 17 residues. The germline gives CDR1 SGHRS, CDR2 YFSETQ. Partial CDR3 DNA: TGCGCCAGCAGCTTGATGCTAGCGGGAGAGGGGGGCGGCGAG. It encodes CASSLMLAGEGGGE. The whole CDR3 reads CASSLMLAGEGGGEQYF.

To note about this clone: The read terminates 3 residues ahead of where the CDR3 ends, so the germline J gene completes it. The gene calls are TRBV19 and TRBJ2-3; the D gene is possibly TRBD1 (8 bases). Germline assignment: CDR1 LNHDA and CDR2 SQIVND (reference sequence). Trimming cost V 4 bases and J 3 bases, with 14 bases left between them. This CDR3 contains 15 residues. Incomplete CDR3 DNA: TGTGCCAGTAGTACGGACAGGGAGGGAACAGATACG. This translates into CASSTDREGTDT. In full, the CDR3 reads CASSTDREGTDTQYF. The full variable domain, completed using reference TRBV19 and TRBJ2-3, is DGGITQSPKYLFRKEGQNVTLSCEQNLNHDAMYWYRQDPGQGLRLIYYSQIVNDFQKGDIAEGYSVSREKKESFPLTVTSAQKNPTAFYLCASSTDREGTDTQYFGPGTRLTVL.

On this clone itself: The read ends 3 residues shy of where the CDR3 ends; the end is completed using the germline J gene. The chain employs TRBV20-1 and TRBJ1-1; D gene unclear. This CDR3 is 14 amino acids long. V dropped 0 bases and J dropped 1 base, with 9 bases sitting between them. Looked up from germline, CDR1 is DFQATT and CDR2 is SNEGSKA (reference sequence). CDR3 bases read: TGCAGTGCTAGAGATTGGACTGGGAACACTGAA. The encoded protein is CSARDWTGNTE. The complete CDR3 sequence is CSARDWTGNTEAFF.

Turning to this clone: The read halts 3 residues ahead of the CDR3 end, with the missing end drawn from the germline J gene. The rearrangement joins TRBV7-6 to TRBJ1-3, with a tentative D call TRBD1 (5 bases). Trimming removed 8 bases at V and 0 bases at J, with 11 bases between. The CDR3 runs to 14 residues. Per germline, CDR1 SGHVS and CDR2 FNYEAQ. The CDR3 bases that were read are TGTGCCAGCGGAGGGGCGATCTCTGGAAACACC. Encoded protein: CASGGAISGNT. In full, the CDR3 reads CASGGAISGNTIYF.

Worth noting for this clone: The read falls 3 residues short of the CDR3 end, and the missing part is taken from the germline J gene. This chain joins TRBV9 and TRBJ2-3; D is unclear. Germline CDR1 is SGDLS and CDR2 is YYNGEE. With 0 bases removed from V and 3 bases from J, the gap between germline ends came to 11 bases. The CDR3 has 15 amino acids. The DNA read from the CDR3 is TGTGCCAGCAGCGTAGGGCCCGACGGGACAGATACG. It is translated as CASSVGPDGTDT. The CDR3 in its entirety is CASSVGPDGTDTQYF.

On this clone: The read ends 3 residues shy of where the CDR3 ends; the end is completed using the germline J gene. This chain joins TRBV30 and TRBJ1-5; D possibly corresponds to TRBD1 (5 bases). The ends were cut back, 3 bases at V and 7 bases at J, with 13 bases in the middle. CDR3 size: 13 residues. Germline V gene sequence: CDR1 GTSNPN, CDR2 SVGIG (reference sequence). The CDR3 loop is CAWRSQGKQPQHF. The DNA read from the CDR3 is TGTGCCTGGAGGAGTCAGGGTAAACAGCCC.

About this clone: The read finishes 3 residues shy of the CDR3 end, and the germline J gene is used to complete it. The V and J genes are TRBV20-1 and TRBJ1-3; 7 bases match TRBD1. Germline CDR1 is DFQATT and CDR2 is SNEGSKA (reference sequence). J was trimmed by 0 bases and V by 5 bases; bases with no gene match: 4. The CDR3 loop spans 14 amino acids. Here the CDR3 reads CSALGQHSGNTIYF. The covered CDR3 bases are TGCAGTGCTCTGGGACAGCACTCTGGAAACACC.

Concerning this clone: The missing CDR3 end, 3 residues past where the read stops, is filled in from the germline J gene. The gene calls are TRBV18 and TRBJ2-7; no clear D. The CDR3 consists of 15 residues. Germline assignment: CDR1 KGHSH and CDR2 LQKENI. With 6 bases removed from V and 3 bases from J, the gap between germline ends came to 18 bases. The part of the CDR3 DNA that was read is TGTGCCAGCTCCCCCGACTCCGCCAATTACTACGAG. This gives the protein CASSPDSANYYE. The whole CDR3 reads CASSPDSANYYEQYF.

Concerning this clone: The read ends 3 residues shy of where the CDR3 ends; the end is completed using the germline J gene. This sequence joins TRBV5-1 and TRBJ1-3; 8 positions match TRBD1. CDR3 length: 14 amino acids. Looked up from germline, CDR1 is SGHRS and CDR2 is YFSETQ. V gave up 4 bases and J gave up 4 bases; unmatched junction bases: 4. The CDR3 bases that were read are TGCGCCAGCAGCATCGGACAGGGAGGAAACACC. Amino acids: CASSIGQGGNT. The CDR3 in full is CASSIGQGGNTIYF. Supplemented by reference TRBV5-1 and TRBJ1-3, the full variable domain reads KAGVTQTPRYLIKTRGQQVTLSCSPISGHRSVSWYQQTPGQGLQFLFEYFSETQRNKGNFPGRFSGRQFSNSRSEMNVSTLELGDSALYLCASSIGQGGNTIYFGEGSWLTVV.

The covered CDR3 bases are TGCGCCAGCAGCCCCACTAGCGGGAGGGCCTACGAG. This translates into CASSPTSGRAYE. The whole CDR3 is CASSPTSGRAYEQYF. The V call is TRBV5-1, the J call TRBJ2-7, with 13 bases that match TRBD2. The CDR3 end is not reached by the read, which stops 3 residues before it; the germline J gene fills it in. The CDR3 contains 15 residues. Germline V CDR1 and CDR2: SGHRS, YFSETQ. Losses at the gene ends were 4 bases for V and 2 bases for J; bases not matched to a gene: 3.

CDR3 loop: CASKPDWAGGETQYF. Incomplete CDR3 DNA: TGTGCCAGCAAACCGGATTGGGCAGGGGGGGAGACC. This rearrangement joins TRBV6-2 or TRBV6-3 to TRBJ2-5, with D possibly TRBD1 on 7 matching bases. The read is 3 residues too short to cover the CDR3 end, so that end is filled in from the germline J gene. The germline V and J ends were trimmed by 7 bases and 5 bases, with 20 bases remaining between them. This CDR3 is 15 amino acids long. Germline loops: CDR1 MNHEY, CDR2 SVGEGT.

About this clone itself: The sequenced fragment ends 3 residues before the CDR3 boundary, so the rest is inferred from the germline J gene. The V call is TRBV2, the J call TRBJ2-7; D possibly corresponds to TRBD2 (5 bases). Germline CDR1 is SNHLY and CDR2 is FYNNEI. The CDR3 runs to 15 residues. Trimming took off 6 bases at V and 1 base at J, with 16 bases between the two ends. The sequenced CDR3 bases are TGTGCCAGCAGGCCCCACTCCGCGGGTTCCTACGAG. Its protein product is CASRPHSAGSYE. The whole CDR3 reads CASRPHSAGSYEQYF.

As for this clone: From the germline J gene comes the end of the CDR3, since the read stops 3 residues before it. The rearrangement links TRBV20-1 to TRBJ2-7; 7 bases are a match to TRBD2. From germline, CDR1 is DFQATT and CDR2 SNEGSKA (reference sequence). This CDR3 is 12 amino acids long. Unmatched junction bases numbered 2, after V lost 1 base and J lost 5 bases. The CDR3 reads CSARVLAHEQYF. Incomplete CDR3 DNA: TGCAGTGCTAGAGTACTAGCGCACGAG.

With regard to this clone: Read sequence stops 3 residues before the CDR3 end, and the germline J gene provides the missing end. V is TRBV5-1 and J is TRBJ2-3; 8 nucleotides agree with TRBD1. Trimming cost V 4 bases and J 6 bases; bases outside gene matches: 13. CDR3 length equals 16 residues. In germline, CDR1 is SGHRS, CDR2 YFSETQ. The CDR3 bases that were read are TGCGCCAGCAGCCAGGGGGCGGGGACCCTGAGGGATACG. This gives the protein CASSQGAGTLRDT. The whole CDR3 sequence is CASSQGAGTLRDTQYF.

Concerning this clone: The read ends 3 residues early relative to the CDR3; the germline J gene fills the gap. The chain uses TRBV30 and TRBJ1-5; no firm D call. The length of the CDR3 is 13 residues. Between the trimmed V and J ends, which lost 1 base and 4 bases, there was a span of 8 bases. Germline lookup yields CDR1 GTSNPN and CDR2 SVGIG (reference sequence). The CDR3 loop is CAWSADYNQPQHF. The CDR3 bases that were read are TGTGCCTGGAGTGCTGACTATAATCAGCCC.

As for this clone: The sequenced fragment ends 3 residues before the CDR3 boundary, so the rest is inferred from the germline J gene. V gene TRBV28 combines with J gene TRBJ2-7; TRBD1 might be the D (6 bases). The CDR3 consists of 16 residues. CDR1 is MDHEN and CDR2 is SYDVKM in the germline V gene. The V and J ends lost 7 bases and 0 bases respectively, with 19 bases between them. Partial CDR3 DNA: TGTGCCAGCAAGGGGGATCAATTCAGAAGCTCCTACGAG. It specifies CASKGDQFRSSYE. The whole CDR3 is CASKGDQFRSSYEQYF.